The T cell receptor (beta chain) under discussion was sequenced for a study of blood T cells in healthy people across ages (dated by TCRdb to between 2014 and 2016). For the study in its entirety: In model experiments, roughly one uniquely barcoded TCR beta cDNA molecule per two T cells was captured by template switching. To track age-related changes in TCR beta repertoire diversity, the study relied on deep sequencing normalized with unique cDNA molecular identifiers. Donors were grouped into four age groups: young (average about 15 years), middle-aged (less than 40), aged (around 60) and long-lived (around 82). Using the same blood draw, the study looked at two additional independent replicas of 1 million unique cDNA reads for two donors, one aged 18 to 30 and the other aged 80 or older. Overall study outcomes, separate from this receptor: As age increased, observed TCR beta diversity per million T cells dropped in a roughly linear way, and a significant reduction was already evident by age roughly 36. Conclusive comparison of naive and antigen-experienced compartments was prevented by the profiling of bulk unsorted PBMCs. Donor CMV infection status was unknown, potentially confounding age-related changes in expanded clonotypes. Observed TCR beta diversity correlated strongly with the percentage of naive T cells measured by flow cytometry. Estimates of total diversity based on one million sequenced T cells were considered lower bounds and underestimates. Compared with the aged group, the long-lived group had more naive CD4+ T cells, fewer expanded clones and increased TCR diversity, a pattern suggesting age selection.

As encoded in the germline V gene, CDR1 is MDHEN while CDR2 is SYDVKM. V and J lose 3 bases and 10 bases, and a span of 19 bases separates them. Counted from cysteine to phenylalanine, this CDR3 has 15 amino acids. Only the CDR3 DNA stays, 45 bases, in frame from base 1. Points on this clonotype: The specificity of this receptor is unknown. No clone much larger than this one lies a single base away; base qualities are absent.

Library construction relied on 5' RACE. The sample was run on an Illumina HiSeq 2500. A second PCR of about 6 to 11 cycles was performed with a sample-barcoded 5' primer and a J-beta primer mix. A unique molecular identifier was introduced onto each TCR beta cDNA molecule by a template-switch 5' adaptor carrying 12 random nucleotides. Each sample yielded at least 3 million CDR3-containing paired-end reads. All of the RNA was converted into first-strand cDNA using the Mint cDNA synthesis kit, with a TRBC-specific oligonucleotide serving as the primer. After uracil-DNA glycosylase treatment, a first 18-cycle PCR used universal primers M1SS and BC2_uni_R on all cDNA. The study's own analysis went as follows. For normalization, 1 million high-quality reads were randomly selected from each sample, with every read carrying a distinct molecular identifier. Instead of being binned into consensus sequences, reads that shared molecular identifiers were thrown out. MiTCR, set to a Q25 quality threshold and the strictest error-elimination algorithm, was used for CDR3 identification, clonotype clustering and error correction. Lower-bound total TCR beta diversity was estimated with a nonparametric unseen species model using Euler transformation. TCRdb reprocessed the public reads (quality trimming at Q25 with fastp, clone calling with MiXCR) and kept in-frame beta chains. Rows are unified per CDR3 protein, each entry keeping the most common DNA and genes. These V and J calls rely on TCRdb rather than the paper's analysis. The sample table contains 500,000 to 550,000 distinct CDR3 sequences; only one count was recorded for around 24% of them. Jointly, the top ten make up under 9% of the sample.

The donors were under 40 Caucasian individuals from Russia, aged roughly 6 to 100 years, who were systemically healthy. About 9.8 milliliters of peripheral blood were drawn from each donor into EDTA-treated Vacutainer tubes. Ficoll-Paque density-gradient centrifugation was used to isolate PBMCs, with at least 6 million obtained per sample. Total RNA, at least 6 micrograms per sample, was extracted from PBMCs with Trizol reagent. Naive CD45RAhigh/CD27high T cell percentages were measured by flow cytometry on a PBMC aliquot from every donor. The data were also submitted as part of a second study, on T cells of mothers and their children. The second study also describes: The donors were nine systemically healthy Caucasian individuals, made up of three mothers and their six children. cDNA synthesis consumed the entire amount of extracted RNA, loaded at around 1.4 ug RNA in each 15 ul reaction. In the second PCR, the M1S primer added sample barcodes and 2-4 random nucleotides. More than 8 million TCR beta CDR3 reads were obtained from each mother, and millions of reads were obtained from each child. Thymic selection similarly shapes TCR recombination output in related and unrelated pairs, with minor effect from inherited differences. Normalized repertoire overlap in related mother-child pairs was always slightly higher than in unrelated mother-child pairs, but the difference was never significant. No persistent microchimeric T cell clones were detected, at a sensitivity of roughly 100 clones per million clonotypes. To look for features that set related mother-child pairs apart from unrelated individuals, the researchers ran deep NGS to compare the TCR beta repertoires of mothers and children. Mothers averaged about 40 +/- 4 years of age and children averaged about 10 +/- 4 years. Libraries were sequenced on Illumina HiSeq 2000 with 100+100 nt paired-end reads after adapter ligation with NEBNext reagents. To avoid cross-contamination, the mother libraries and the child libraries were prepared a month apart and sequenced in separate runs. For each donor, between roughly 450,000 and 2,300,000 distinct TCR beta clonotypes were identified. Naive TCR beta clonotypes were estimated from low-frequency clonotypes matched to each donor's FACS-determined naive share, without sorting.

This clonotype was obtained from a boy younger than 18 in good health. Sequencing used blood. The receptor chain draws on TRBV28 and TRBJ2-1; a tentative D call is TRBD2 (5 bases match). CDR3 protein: CASSFLEDLSREQFF. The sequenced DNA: TGTGCCAGCAGTTTCTTGGAGGACCTTTCGAGGGAGCAGTTCTTC.